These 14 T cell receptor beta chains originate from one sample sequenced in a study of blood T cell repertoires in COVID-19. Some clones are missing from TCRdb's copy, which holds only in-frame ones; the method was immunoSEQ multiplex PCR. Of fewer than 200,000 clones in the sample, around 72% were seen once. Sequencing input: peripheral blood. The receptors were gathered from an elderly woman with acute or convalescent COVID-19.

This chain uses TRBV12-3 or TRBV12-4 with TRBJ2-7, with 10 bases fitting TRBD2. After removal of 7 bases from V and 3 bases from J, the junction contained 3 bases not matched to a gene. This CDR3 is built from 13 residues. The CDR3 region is CASKPSGGYEQYF. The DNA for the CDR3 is TGTGCCAGCAAACCTAGCGGGGGCTACGAGCAGTACTTC.

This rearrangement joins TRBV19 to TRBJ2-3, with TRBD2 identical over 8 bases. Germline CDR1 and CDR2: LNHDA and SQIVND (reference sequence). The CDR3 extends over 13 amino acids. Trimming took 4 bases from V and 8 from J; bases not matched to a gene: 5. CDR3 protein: CASSSTSGGTQYF. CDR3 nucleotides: TGTGCCAGTAGTAGCACTAGCGGAGGTACGCAGTATTTT.

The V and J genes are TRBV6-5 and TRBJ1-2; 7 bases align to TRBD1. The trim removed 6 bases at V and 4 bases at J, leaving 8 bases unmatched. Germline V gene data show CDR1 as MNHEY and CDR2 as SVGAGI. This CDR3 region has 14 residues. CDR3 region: CASRRDSGGYGYTF. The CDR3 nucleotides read TGTGCCAGCAGAAGGGACAGCGGTGGCTATGGCTACACCTTC.

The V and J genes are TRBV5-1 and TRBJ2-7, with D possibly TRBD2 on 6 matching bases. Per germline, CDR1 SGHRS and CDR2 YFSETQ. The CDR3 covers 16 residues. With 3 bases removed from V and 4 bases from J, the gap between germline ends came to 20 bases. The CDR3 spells CASSWSETSGRYEQYF. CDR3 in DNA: TGCGCCAGCAGCTGGTCCGAGACTAGTGGCCGTTACGAGCAGTACTTC.

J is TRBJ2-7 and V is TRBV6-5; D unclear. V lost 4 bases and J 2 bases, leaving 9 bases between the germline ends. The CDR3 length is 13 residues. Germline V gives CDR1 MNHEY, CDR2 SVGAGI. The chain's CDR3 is CASSLAGTYEQYF. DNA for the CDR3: TGTGCCAGCAGTTTGGCTGGCACCTACGAGCAGTACTTC.

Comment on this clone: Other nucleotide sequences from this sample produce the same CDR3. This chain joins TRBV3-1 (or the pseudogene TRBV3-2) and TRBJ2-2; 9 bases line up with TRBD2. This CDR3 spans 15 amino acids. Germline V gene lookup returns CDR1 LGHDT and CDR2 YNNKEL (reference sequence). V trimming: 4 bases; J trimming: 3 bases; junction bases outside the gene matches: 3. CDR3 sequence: CASSPGLAHTGELFF. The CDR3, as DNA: TGTGCCAGCAGCCCGGGACTAGCTCACACCGGGGAGCTGTTTTTT.

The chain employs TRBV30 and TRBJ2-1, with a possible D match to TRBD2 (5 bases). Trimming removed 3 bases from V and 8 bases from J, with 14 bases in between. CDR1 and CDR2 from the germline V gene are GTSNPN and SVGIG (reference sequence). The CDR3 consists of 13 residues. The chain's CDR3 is CAWSANGSDEQFF. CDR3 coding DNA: TGTGCCTGGAGCGCCAATGGGAGCGATGAGCAGTTCTTC. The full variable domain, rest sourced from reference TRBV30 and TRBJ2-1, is SQTIHQWPATLVQPVGSPLSLECTVEGTSNPNLYWYRQAAGRGLQLLFYSVGIGQISSEVPQNLSASRPQDRQFILSSKKLLLSDSGFYLCAWSANGSDEQFFGPGTRLTVL.

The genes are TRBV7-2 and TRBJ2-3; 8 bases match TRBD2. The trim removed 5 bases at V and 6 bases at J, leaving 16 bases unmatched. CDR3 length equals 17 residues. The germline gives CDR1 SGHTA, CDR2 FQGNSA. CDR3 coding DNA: TGTGCCAGCAGCCCCCCCCTCGGGAGGGCCAAGGCGGATACGCAGTATTTT. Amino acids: CASSPPLGRAKADTQYF.

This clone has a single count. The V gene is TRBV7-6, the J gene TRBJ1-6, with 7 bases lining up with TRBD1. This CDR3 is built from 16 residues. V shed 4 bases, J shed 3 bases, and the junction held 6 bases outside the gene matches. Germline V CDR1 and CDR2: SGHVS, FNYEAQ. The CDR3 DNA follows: TGTGCCAGCAGCTCCCGACAGGGTGGCTATAATTCACCCCTCCACTTT. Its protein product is CASSSRQGGYNSPLHF. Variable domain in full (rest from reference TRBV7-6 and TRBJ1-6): GAGVSQSPRYKVTKRGQDVALRCDPISGHVSLYWYRQALGQGPEFLTYFNYEAQQDKSGLPNDRFSAERPEGSISTLTIQRTEQRDSAMYRCASSSRQGGYNSPLHFGNGTRLTVT.

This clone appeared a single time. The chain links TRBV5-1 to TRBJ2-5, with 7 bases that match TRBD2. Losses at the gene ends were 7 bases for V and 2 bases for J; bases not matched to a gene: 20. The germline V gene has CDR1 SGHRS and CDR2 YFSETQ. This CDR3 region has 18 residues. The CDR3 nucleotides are TGCGCCAGCTCCTTTACTAGCGCAAACTTACTCCGTCAAGAGACCCAGTACTTC. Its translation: CASSFTSANLLRQETQYF.

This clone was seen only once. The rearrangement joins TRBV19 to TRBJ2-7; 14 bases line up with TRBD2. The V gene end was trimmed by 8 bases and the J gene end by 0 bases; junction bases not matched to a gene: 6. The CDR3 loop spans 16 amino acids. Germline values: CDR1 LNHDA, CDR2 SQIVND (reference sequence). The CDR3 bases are TGTGCCAGTGGGACTAGCGGGAGCTCGAGCTCCTACGAGCAGTACTTC. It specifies CASGTSGSSSSYEQYF.

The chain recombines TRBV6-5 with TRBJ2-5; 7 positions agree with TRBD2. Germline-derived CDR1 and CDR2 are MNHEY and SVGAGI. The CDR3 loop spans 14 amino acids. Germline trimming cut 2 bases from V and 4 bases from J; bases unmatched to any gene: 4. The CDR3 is CASSYAGDVETQYF. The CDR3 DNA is TGTGCCAGCAGTTACGCGGGAGACGTAGAGACCCAGTACTTC.

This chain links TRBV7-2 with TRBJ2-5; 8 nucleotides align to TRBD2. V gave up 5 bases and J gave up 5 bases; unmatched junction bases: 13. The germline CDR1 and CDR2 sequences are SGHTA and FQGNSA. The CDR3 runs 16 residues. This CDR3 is CASSPPGGGFMETQYF. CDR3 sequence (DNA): TGTGCCAGCAGCCCTCCCGGGGGGGGATTTATGGAGACCCAGTACTTC.

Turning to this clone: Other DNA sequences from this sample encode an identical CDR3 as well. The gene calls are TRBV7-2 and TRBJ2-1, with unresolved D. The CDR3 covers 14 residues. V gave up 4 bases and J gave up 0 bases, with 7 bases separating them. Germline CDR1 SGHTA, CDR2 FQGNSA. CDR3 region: CASSSPGSYNEQFF. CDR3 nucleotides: TGTGCCAGCAGCTCGCCCGGCTCCTACAATGAGCAGTTCTTC.